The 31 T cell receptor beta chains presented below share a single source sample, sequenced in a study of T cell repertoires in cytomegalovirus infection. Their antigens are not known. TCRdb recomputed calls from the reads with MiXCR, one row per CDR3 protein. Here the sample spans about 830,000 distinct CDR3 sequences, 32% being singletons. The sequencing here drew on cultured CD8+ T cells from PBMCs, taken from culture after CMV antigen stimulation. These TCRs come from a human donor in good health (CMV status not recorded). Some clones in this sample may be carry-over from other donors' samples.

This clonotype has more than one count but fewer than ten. DNA for the CDR3: TGTGCCAGCAGCTTAGCTACGGGACTAGCGAACACCGGGGAGCTGTTTTTT. This translates into CASSLATGLANTGELFF. The chain links TRBV7-3 to TRBJ2-2; TRBD2 agrees at 8 bases. Germline-derived CDR1 and CDR2 are SGHTA and FQGTGA. The CDR3 is 17 residues long. Unmatched junction bases numbered 5, after V lost 2 bases and J lost 0 bases.

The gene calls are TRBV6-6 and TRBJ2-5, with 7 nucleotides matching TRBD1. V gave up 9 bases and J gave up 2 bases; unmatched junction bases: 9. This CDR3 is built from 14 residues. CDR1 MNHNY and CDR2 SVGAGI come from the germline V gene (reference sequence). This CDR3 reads CASSISGQQETQYF. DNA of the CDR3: TGTGCCAGTTCGATATCGGGACAGCAAGAGACCCAGTACTTC.

The CDR3 is CASSLGSGGVVETQYF. The CDR3, as DNA: TGTGCCAGCAGCTTGGGGAGCGGGGGGGTAGTGGAGACCCAGTACTTC. J is TRBJ2-5 and V is TRBV7-2, with 10 bases identical to TRBD2. This CDR3 region has 16 residues. Unmatched junction bases numbered 9, after V lost 3 bases and J lost 5 bases. The germline gives CDR1 SGHTA, CDR2 FQGNSA.

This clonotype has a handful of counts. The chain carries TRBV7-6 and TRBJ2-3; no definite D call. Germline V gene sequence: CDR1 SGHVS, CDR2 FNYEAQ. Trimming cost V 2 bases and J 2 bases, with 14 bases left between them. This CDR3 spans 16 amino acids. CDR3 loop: CASSLRISDTTDTQYF. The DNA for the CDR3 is TGTGCCAGCAGCTTAAGAATTAGTGACACCACAGATACGCAGTATTTT.

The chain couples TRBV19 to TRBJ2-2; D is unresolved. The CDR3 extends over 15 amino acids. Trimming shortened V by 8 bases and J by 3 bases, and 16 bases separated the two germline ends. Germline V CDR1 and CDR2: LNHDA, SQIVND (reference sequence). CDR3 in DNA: TGTGCCAGTCGTACTCCATCGGCCTACACCGGGGAGCTGTTTTTT. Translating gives CASRTPSAYTGELFF.

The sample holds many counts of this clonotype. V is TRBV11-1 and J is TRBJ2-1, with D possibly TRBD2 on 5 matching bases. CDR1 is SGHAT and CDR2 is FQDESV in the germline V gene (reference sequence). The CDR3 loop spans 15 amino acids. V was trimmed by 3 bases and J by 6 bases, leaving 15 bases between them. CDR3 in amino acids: CASSFRGSLANEQFF. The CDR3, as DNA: TGTGCCAGCAGCTTCCGGGGTAGCTTGGCCAATGAGCAGTTCTTC.

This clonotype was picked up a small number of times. The CDR3 coding sequence is TGTGCCCCGGTGAGGGAGGCCACTGAAGCTTTCTTT. Translated: CAPVREATEAFF. The V call is TRBV6-9, the J call TRBJ1-1; D not certain. The CDR3 sequence is 12 residues long. V lost 11 bases and J 4 bases, leaving 14 bases between the germline ends. CDR1 is MNHGY, CDR2 SVAAGI, per germline.

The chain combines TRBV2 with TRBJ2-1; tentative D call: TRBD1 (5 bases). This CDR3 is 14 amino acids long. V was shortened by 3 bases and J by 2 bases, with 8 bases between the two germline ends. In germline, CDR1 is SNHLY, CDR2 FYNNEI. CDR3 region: CASSDRETYNEQFF. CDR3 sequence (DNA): TGTGCCAGCAGTGACAGGGAAACCTACAATGAGCAGTTCTTC.

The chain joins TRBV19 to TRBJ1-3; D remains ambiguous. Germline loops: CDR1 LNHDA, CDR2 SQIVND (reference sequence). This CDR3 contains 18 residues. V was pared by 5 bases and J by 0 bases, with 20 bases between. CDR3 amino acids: CASSRRKGRQSSGNTIYF. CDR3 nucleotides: TGTGCCAGTAGTCGCCGTAAAGGCCGTCAAAGCTCTGGAAACACCATATATTTT.

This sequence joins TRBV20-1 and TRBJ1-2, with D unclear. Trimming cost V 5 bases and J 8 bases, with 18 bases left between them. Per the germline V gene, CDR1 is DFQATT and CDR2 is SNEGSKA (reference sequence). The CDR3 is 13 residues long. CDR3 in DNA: TGCAGTGCTCCAGCCGGTGTGAAAGAGGGCTACACCTTC. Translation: CSAPAGVKEGYTF.

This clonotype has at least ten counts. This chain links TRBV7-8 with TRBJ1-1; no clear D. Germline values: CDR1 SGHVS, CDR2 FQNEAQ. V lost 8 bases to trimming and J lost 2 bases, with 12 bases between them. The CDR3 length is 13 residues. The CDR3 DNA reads TGTGCCAGCTCCCCGAGTGTCAACACTGAAGCTTTCTTT. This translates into CASSPSVNTEAFF.

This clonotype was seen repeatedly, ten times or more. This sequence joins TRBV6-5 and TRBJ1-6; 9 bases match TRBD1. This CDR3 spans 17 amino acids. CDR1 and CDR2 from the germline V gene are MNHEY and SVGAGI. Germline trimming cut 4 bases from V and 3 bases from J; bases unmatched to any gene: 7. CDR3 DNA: TGTGCCAGCAGTTCTTGGACAGGGGATATCTATAATTCACCCCTCCACTTT. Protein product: CASSSWTGDIYNSPLHF.

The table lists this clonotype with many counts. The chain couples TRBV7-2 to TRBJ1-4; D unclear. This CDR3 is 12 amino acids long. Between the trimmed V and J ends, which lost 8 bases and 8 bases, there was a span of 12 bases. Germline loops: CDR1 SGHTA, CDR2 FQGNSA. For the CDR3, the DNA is TGTGCCAGCTCGAGGGCGAGGGAAAAACTGTTTTTT. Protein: CASSRAREKLFF.

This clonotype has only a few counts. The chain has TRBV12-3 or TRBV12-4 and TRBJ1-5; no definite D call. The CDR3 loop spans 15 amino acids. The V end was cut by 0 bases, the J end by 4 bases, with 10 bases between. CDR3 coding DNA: TGTGCCAGCAGTTTAGCGCTAAAGGGAAATCAGCCCCAGCATTTT. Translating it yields CASSLALKGNQPQHF.

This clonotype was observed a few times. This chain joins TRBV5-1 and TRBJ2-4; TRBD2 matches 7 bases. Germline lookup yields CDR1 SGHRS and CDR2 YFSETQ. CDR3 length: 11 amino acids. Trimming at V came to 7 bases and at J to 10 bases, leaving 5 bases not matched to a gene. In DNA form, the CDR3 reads TGCGCCAGCGCCACGGGGGGTATTCAGTACTTC. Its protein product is CASATGGIQYF.

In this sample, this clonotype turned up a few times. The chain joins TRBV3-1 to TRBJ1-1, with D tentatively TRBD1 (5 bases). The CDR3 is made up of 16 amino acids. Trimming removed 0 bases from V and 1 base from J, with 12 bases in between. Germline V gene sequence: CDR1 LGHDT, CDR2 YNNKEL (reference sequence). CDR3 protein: CASSQDLGPGNTEAFF. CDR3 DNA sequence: TGTGCCAGCAGCCAAGATCTGGGGCCAGGGAACACTGAAGCTTTCTTT. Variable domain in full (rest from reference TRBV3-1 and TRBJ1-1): DTAVSQTPKYLVTQMGNDKSIKCEQNLGHDTMYWYKQDSKKFLKIMFSYNNKELIINETVPNRFSPKSPDKAHLNLHINSLELGDSAVYFCASSQDLGPGNTEAFFGQGTRLTVV.

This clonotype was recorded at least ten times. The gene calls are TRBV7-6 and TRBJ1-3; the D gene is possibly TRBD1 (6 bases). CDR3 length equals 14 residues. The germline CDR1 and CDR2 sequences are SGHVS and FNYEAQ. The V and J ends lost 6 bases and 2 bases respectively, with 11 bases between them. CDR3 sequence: CASRGRTAGNTIYF. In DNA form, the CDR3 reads TGTGCCAGCAGGGGCAGGACAGCTGGAAACACCATATATTTT.

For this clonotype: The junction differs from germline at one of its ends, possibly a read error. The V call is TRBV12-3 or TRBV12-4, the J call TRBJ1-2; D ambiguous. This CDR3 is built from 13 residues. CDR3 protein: CVSSPQVGYGYTF. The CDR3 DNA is TGTGTCAGCAGCCCGCAGGTGGGCTATGGCTACACCTTC.

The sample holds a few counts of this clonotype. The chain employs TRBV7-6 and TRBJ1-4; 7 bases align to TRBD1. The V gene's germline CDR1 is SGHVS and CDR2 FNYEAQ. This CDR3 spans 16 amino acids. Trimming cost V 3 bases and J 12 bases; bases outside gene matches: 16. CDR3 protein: CASSFSGQYGSNELFF. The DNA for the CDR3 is TGTGCCAGCAGCTTTTCGGGACAGTACGGGTCAAATGAACTGTTTTTT.

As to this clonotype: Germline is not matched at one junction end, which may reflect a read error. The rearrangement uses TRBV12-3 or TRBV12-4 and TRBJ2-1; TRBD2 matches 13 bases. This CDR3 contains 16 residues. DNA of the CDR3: TGTGCCGGCAGTTACGGACTAGCGGGGGACTACAATGAGCAGTTCTTC. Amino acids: CAGSYGLAGDYNEQFF.

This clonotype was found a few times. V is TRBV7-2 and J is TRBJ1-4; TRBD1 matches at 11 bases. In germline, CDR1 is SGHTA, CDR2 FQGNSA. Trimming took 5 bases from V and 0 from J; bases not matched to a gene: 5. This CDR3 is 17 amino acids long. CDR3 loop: CASSLRDRGTTNEKLFF. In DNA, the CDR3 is TGTGCCAGCAGCCTAAGGGACAGGGGGACAACTAATGAAAAACTGTTTTTT.

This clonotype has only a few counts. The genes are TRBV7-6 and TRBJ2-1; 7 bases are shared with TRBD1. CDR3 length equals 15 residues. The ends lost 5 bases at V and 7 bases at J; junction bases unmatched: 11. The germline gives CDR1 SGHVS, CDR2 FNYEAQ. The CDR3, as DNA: TGTGCCAGCAGCCTCGGACAGGCCTCCCGTAATGAGCAGTTCTTC. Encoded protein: CASSLGQASRNEQFF.

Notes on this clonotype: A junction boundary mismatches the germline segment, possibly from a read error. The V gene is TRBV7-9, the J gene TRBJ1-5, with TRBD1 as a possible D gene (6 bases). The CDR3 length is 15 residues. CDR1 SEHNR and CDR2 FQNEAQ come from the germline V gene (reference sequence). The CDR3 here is CASSPNGGMDQPRHF. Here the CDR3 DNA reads TGTGCCAGCAGCCCAAACGGGGGCATGGATCAGCCCCGGCATTTT.

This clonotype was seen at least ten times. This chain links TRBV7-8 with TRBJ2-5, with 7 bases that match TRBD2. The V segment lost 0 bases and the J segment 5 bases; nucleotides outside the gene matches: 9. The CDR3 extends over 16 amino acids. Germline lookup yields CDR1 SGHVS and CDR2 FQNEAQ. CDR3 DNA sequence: TGTGCCAGCAGCTTAGCAAGGGGAGGGGCAGGGGAGACCCAGTACTTC. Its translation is CASSLARGGAGETQYF.

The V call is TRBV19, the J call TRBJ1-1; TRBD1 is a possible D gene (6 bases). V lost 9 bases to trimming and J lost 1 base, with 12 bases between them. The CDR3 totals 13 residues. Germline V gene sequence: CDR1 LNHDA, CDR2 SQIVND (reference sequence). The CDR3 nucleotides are TGTGCCAGCGGACAGCTGGCGAACACTGAAGCTTTCTTT. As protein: CASGQLANTEAFF.

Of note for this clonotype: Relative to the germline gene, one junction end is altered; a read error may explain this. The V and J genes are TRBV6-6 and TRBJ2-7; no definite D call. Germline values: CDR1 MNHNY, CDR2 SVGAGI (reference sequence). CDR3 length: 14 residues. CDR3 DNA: TGTGCCAGCAGTGAAAAACACCTGACCTACGGGCAGTACTTC. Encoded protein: CASSEKHLTYGQYF.

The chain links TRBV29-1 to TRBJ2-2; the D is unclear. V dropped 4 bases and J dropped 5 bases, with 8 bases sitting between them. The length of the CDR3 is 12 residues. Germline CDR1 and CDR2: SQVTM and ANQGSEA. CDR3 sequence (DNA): TGCAGCGTTGTCTTCGGTACCGGGGAGCTGTTTTTT. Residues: CSVVFGTGELFF.

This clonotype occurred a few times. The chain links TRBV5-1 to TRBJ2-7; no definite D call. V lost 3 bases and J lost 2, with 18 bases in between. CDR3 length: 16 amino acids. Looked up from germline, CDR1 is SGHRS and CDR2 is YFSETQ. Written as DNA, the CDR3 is TGCGCCAGCAGCTCTTATGCCACGGACCCTCCCTACGAGCAGTACTTC. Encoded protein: CASSSYATDPPYEQYF.

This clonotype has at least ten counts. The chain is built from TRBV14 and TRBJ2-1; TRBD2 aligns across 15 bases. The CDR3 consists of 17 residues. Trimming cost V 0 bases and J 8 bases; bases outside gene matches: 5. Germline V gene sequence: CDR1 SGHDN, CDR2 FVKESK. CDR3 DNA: TGTGCCAGCAGCCAAGACGTGGGACTAGCGGGGGGAGATGAGCAGTTCTTC. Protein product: CASSQDVGLAGGDEQFF.

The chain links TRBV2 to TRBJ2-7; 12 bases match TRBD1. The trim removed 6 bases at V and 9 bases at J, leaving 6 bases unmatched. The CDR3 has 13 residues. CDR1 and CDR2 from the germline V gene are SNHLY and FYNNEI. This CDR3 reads CASRGDRGLGQYF. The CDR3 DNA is TGTGCCAGCAGGGGGGACAGGGGGCTGGGGCAGTACTTC.

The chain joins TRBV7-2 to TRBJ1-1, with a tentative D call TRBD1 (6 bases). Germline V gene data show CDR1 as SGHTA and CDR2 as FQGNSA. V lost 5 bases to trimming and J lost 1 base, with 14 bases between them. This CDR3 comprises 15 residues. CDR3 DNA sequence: TGTGCCAGCAGCCCTACAGGGTGGGGGAACACTGAAGCTTTCTTT. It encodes CASSPTGWGNTEAFF.